The subject of this entry is one T cell receptor (beta chain). The entry originates in a study of blood T cell repertoires in COVID-19. For the study at large: The origin of the acute and convalescent COVID-19 samples was the United States, Italy and Spain. PBMCs, B-cell-depleted T cells, or T cells were the source of the cDNA or gDNA that made up the material.

Trimming cost V 7 bases and J 4 bases; bases outside gene matches: 17. Germline CDR1 is WSHSY and CDR2 is SAAADI. The CDR3 has 18 amino acids. Original analysis: How many nucleated cells were present was estimated from reference gene primer amplification. Sequencing was performed with immunoSEQ multiplex PCR; in TCRdb, only in-frame clones are kept and a portion is missing. That table furnishes V, J and clone size, whereas the DNA furnished D and trimming. The table lists roughly 100,000 clones, almost 90% of them singletons. The chain joins TRBV10-2 to TRBJ2-3; 10 bases fit TRBD2. Sequencing used peripheral blood. The TCR sequence derives from a woman aged 70-85 years with acute or convalescent COVID-19. The CDR3 loop reads CASINKVGASGSPDTQYF. The CDR3 DNA reads as TGCGCCAGCATCAACAAAGTAGGGGCTAGCGGGAGCCCAGATACGCAGTATTTT.